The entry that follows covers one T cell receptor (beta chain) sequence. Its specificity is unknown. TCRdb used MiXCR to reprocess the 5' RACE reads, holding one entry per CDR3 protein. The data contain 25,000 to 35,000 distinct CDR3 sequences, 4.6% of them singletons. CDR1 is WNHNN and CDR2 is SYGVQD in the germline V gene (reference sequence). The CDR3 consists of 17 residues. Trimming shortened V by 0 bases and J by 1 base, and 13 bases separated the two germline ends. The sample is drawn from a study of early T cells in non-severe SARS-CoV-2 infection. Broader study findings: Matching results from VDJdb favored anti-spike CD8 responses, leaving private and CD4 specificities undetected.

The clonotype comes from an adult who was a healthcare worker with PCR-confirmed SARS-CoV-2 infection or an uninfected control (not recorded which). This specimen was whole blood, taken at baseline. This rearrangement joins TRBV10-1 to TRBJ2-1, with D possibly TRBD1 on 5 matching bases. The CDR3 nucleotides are TGCGCCAGCAGTGAGTCTGTACAGGCAACGTCCTACAATGAGCAGTTCTTC. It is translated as CASSESVQATSYNEQFF.